Each of the 12 T cell receptor beta chains below was sequenced from the same sample in a study of beta chain features in type 1 diabetes. Whole-study findings and limits: Type 1 diabetes patients had moderately but significantly shorter TCRB CDR3s in all four CD4+ subsets.

Antigens of these TCRs are unknown. The isolated RNA, all of it, was reverse transcribed, so expressed TCRB transcripts were what got sequenced. Generated by immunoSEQ multiplex PCR, the TCRdb table keeps only in-frame clones and is missing some. The data show 640,000 or so clones, under 15% seen once. The sequenced material came from naive CD4+ T cells from blood. These receptors were taken from a man aged 18 to 30 with type 1 diabetes.

This chain links TRBV13 with TRBJ2-5; D unresolved. The CDR3 extends over 15 amino acids. Trimming cost V 5 bases and J 6 bases, with 19 bases left between them. Germline V gene sequence: CDR1 PRHDT, CDR2 FYEKMQ (reference sequence). CDR3 region: CASSPDRLSLKTQYF. The CDR3, as DNA: TGTGCCAGCAGCCCGGACCGATTGAGTTTGAAGACCCAGTACTTC.

This clone has just a few counts. The chain couples TRBV30 to TRBJ1-4; D unclear. Trimming took 4 bases from V and 10 from J, leaving 16 bases between them. Germline V gene data show CDR1 as GTSNPN and CDR2 as SVGIG (reference sequence). CDR3 size: 13 residues. In DNA form, the CDR3 reads TGTGCCTGGACTTCTGGGGAGGGTAGAAAACTGTTTTTT. Protein: CAWTSGEGRKLFF.

This clone was seen only a few times. This chain uses TRBV5-1 with TRBJ2-3, with 11 nucleotides matching TRBD2. In germline, CDR1 is SGHRS, CDR2 YFSETQ. The V and J ends lost 2 bases and 5 bases, in that order; junction bases with no gene match: 7. There are 16 residues in the CDR3. The CDR3 bases are TGCGCCAGCAGCTTTTCACTAGCGGGAGAGGTAGATACGCAGTATTTT. This encodes CASSFSLAGEVDTQYF.

This clone has more than one count but fewer than ten. The chain links TRBV29-1 to TRBJ2-6, with D perhaps TRBD1 (5 bases). This CDR3 has 15 amino acids. Germline V lookup: CDR1 SQVTM, CDR2 ANQGSEA. V was trimmed by 7 bases and J by 1 base, leaving 14 bases between them. In DNA form, the CDR3 reads TGCAGCGCGAAGCAGGGTGGGTCTGGGGCCAACGTCCTGACTTTC. Its translation is CSAKQGGSGANVLTF.

The rearrangement uses TRBV5-6 and TRBJ2-7; 9 bases map to TRBD2. The CDR3 spans 14 residues. The germline V gene encodes CDR1 SGHDT and CDR2 YYEEEE. V dropped 5 bases and J dropped 2; count of bases not matched to a gene: 5. CDR3 loop: CASSELAGAYEQYF. The CDR3 nucleotides read TGTGCCAGCAGTGAATTAGCGGGGGCCTACGAGCAGTACTTC.

This chain links TRBV5-4 with TRBJ2-3, with D perhaps TRBD2 (6 bases). The CDR3 totals 13 residues. The ends were cut back, 5 bases at V and 2 bases at J, with 9 bases in the middle. Germline V CDR1 and CDR2: SGHNT, YYREEE (reference sequence). The DNA for the CDR3 is TGTGCCAGCAGGGAGGGGACCACAGATACGCAGTATTTT. This encodes CASREGTTDTQYF.

This chain uses TRBV5-1 with TRBJ2-5; 8 nucleotides align to TRBD1. Looked up from germline, CDR1 is SGHRS and CDR2 is YFSETQ. J was trimmed by 2 bases and V by 5 bases; bases with no gene match: 8. This CDR3 region has 15 residues. CDR3 sequence: CASSSLGQVQETQYF. CDR3 sequence (DNA): TGCGCCAGCAGTTCGTTGGGACAGGTTCAAGAGACCCAGTACTTC.

This clone has more than one count but fewer than ten. The chain combines TRBV30 with TRBJ1-5, with a weak D call TRBD1 (6 bases). Germline-derived CDR1 and CDR2 are GTSNPN and SVGIG (reference sequence). V dropped 5 bases and J dropped 4 bases, with 12 bases sitting between them. The CDR3 covers 13 residues. As DNA, the CDR3 is TGTGCCTGGGGCCACAGGGCGAATCAGCCCCAGCATTTT. This translates into CAWGHRANQPQHF.

The chain has TRBV28 and TRBJ1-2, with TRBD1 matching 8 bases. V was clipped by 3 bases and J by 2 bases; unmatched bases: 2. The CDR3 has 14 amino acids. Germline V lookup: CDR1 MDHEN, CDR2 SYDVKM. The CDR3 protein is CASSLRTGNYGYTF. CDR3 coding DNA: TGTGCCAGCAGTTTGAGGACAGGGAACTATGGCTACACCTTC.

This clone was observed a few times. V is TRBV18 and J is TRBJ1-4; weak D call: TRBD1 (5 bases). CDR1 and CDR2 from the germline V gene are KGHSH and LQKENI. This CDR3 is 14 amino acids long. Trimming removed 3 bases at V and 8 bases at J, with 13 bases between. The CDR3 loop reads CASSPLQEEEKLFF. The CDR3 DNA reads as TGTGCCAGCTCACCCCTACAGGAGGAGGAAAAACTGTTTTTT.

The CDR3 loop is CASSLGSIGTQGETQYF. The DNA for the CDR3 is TGTGCCAGCAGCTTAGGATCGATAGGGACCCAGGGAGAGACCCAGTACTTC. V usage is TRBV7-9 and J usage is TRBJ2-5; D possibly matches TRBD1 or TRBD2 (5 bases each). V lost 1 base to trimming and J lost 4 bases, with 19 bases between them. The germline V gene has CDR1 SEHNR and CDR2 FQNEAQ (reference sequence). The CDR3 has 17 residues.

The V gene is TRBV6-5, the J gene TRBJ2-7; D unclear. Germline loops: CDR1 MNHEY, CDR2 SVGAGI. The length of the CDR3 is 14 residues. Trimming shortened V by 6 bases and J by 4 bases, and 16 bases separated the two germline ends. The CDR3 DNA is TGTGCCAGCAGCTTTGGGCCGAAAGAATACGAGCAGTACTTC. Its translation: CASSFGPKEYEQYF.